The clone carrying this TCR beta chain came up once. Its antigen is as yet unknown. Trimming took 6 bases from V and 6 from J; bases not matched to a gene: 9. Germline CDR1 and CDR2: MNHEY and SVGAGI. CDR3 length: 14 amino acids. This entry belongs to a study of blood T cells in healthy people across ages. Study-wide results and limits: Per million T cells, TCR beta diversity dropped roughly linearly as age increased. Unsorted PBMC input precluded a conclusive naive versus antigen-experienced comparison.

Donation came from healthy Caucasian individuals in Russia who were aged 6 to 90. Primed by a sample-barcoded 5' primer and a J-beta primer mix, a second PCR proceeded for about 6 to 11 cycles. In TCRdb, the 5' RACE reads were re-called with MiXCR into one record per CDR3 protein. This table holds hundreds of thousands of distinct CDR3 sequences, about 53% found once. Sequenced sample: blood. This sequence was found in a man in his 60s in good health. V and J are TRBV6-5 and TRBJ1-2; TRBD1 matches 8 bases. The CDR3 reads CASSQETGVHGYTF. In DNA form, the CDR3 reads TGTGCCAGCAGCCAGGAGACAGGGGTTCATGGCTACACCTTC.